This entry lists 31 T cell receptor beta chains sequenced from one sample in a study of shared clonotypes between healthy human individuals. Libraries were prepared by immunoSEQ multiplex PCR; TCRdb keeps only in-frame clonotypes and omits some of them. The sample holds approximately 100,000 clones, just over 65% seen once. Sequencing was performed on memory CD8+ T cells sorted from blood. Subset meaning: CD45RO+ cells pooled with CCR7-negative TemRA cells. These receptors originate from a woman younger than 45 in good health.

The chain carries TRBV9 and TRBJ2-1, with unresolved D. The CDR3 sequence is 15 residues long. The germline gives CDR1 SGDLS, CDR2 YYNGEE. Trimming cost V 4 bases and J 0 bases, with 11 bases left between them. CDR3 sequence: CASSPGESSYNEQFF. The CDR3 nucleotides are TGTGCCAGCAGCCCCGGAGAGAGCTCCTACAATGAGCAGTTCTTC.

CDR3 nucleotides: TGTGCCACCAGCGAACGACTAGCGGGAGGGCCTGATACGCAGTATTTT. Translated: CATSERLAGGPDTQYF. The chain carries TRBV15 and TRBJ2-3, with 14 nucleotides matching TRBD2. The trim removed 5 bases at V and 6 bases at J, leaving 7 bases unmatched. Germline V gene sequence: CDR1 LNHNV, CDR2 YYDKDF (reference sequence). There are 16 residues in the CDR3. Together with reference TRBV15 and TRBJ2-3, the CDR3 gives the full variable domain: DAMVIQNPRYQVTQFGKPVTLSCSQTLNHNVMYWYQQKSSQAPKLLFHYYDKDFNNEADTPDNFQSRRPNTSFCFLDIRSPGLGDTAMYLCATSERLAGGPDTQYFGPGTRLTVL.

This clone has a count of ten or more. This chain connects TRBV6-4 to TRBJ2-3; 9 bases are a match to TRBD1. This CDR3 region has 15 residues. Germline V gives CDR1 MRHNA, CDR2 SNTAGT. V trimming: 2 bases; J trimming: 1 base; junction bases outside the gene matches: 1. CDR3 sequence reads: CASSDTGGGTDTQYF. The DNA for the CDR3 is TGTGCCAGCAGTGACACAGGGGGCGGCACAGATACGCAGTATTTT.

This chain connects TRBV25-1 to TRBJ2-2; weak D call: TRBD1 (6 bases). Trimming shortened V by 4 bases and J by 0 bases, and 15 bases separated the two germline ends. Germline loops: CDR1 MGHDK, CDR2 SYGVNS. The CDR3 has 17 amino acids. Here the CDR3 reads CASSGTAPHANTGELFF. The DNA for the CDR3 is TGTGCCAGCAGTGGGACAGCGCCTCACGCGAACACCGGGGAGCTGTTTTTT.

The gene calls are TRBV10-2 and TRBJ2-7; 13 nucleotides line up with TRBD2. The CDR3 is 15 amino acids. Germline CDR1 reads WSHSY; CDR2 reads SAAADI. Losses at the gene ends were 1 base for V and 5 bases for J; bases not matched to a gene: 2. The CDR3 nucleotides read TGCGCCAGCAGTGAGTTTACTAGCGGGAGGGACGAGCAGTACTTC. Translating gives CASSEFTSGRDEQYF.

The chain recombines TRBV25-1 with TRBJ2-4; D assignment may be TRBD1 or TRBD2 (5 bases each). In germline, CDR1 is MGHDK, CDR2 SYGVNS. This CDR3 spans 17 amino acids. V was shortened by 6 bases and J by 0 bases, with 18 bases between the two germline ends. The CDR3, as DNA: TGTGCCAGCAGCTTAACAGGTGGGGACCTAGCCAAAAACATTCAGTACTTC. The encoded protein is CASSLTGGDLAKNIQYF.

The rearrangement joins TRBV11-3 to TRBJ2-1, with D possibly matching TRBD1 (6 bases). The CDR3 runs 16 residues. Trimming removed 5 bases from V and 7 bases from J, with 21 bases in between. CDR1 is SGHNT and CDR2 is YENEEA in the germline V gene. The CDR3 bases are TGTGCCAGCAGCAACAAGCCTGGACAGCCGGATAATGAGCAGTTCTTC. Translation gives CASSNKPGQPDNEQFF.

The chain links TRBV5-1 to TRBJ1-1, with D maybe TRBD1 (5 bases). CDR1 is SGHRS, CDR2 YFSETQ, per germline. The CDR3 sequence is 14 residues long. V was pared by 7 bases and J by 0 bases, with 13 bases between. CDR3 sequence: CASHPGDVNTEAFF. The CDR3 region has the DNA TGCGCCAGCCACCCGGGGGATGTGAACACTGAAGCTTTCTTT.

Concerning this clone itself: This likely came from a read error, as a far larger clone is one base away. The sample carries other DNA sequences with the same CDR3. CDR3 bases: TGTGCTAGCAGTGACCTAGCGGGAGGATCCGATACGCAGTATTTT. The encoded protein is CASSDLAGGSDTQYF. J is TRBJ2-3 and V is TRBV6-1; TRBD2 aligns across 11 bases. CDR1 is MNHNS and CDR2 is SASEGT in the germline V gene. This CDR3 has 15 residues.

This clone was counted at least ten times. The CDR3 protein is CASSEKSSGANVLTF. The CDR3 DNA reads TGTGCCAGCAGTGAGAAGAGCTCTGGGGCCAACGTCCTGACTTTC. The gene calls are TRBV6-4 and TRBJ2-6; D remains unclear. The V end was cut by 3 bases, the J end by 0 bases, with 6 bases between. CDR1 and CDR2 (germline): MRHNA, SNTAGT. The CDR3 spans 15 residues.

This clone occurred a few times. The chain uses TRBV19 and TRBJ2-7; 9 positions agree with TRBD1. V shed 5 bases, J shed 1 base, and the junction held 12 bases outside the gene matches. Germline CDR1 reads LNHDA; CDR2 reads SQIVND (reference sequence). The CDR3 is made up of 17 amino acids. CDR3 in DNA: TGTGCCAGTAGTGTGTCTCCGGGACAGGGTAGTTCCTACGAGCAGTACTTC. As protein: CASSVSPGQGSSYEQYF.

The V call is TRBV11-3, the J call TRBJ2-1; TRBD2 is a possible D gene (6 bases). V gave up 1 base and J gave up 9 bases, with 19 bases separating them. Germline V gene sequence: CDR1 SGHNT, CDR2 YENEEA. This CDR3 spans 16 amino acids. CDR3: CASSLGDLSGGPEQFF. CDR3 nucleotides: TGTGCCAGCAGCTTAGGAGATCTTAGCGGCGGTCCTGAGCAGTTCTTC.

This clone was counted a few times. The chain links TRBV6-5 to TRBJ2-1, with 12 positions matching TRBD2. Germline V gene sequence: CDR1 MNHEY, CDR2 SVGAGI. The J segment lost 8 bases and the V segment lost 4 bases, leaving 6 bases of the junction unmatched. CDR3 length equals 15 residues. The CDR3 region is CASSSTSGSAHEQFF. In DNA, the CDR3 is TGTGCCAGCAGTTCGACTAGCGGGAGCGCACATGAGCAGTTCTTC.

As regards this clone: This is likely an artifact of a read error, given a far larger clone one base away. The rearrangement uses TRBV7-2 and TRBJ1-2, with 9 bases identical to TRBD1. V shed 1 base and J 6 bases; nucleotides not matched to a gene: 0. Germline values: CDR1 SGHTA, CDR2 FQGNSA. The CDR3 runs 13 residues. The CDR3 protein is CASSLGTGDGYTF. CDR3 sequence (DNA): TGTGCCAGCAGCTTAGGGACAGGGGATGGCTACACCTTC.

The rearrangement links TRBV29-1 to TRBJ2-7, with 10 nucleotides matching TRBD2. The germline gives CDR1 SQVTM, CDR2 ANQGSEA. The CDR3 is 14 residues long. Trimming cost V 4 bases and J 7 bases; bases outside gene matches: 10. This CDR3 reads CSVGTRLAGEEQYF. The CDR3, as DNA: TGCAGCGTTGGGACTCGTCTAGCGGGAGAAGAGCAGTACTTC.

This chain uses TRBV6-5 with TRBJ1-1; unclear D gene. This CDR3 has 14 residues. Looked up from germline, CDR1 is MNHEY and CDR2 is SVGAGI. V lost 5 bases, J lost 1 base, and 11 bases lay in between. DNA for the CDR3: TGTGCCAGCAGTGATAGGGCGGGGAACACTGAAGCTTTCTTT. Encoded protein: CASSDRAGNTEAFF.

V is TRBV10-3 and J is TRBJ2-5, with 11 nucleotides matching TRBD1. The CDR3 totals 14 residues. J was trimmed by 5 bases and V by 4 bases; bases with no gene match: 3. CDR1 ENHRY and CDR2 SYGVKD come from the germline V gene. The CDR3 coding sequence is TGTGCCATCAGTGGGAGGGACAGGGGGGAGACCCAGTACTTC. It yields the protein CAISGRDRGETQYF.

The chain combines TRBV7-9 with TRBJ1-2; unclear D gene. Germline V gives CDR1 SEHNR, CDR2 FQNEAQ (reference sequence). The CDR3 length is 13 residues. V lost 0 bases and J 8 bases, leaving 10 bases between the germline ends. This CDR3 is CASSLALTEGYTF. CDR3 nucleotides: TGTGCCAGCAGCTTAGCCCTTACCGAGGGCTACACCTTC.

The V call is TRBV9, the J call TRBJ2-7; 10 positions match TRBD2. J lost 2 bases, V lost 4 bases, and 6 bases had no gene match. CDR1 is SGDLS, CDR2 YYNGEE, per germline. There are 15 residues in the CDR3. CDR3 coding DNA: TGTGCCAGCAGCATAGCTACTAGCGGGGCCTACGAGCAGTACTTC. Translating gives CASSIATSGAYEQYF.

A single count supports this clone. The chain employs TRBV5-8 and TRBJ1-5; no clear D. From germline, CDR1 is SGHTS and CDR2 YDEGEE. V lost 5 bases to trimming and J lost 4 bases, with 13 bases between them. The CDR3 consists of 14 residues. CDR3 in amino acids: CASRIVDLNQPQHF. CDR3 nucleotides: TGTGCCAGCAGGATCGTGGATTTAAATCAGCCCCAGCATTTT.

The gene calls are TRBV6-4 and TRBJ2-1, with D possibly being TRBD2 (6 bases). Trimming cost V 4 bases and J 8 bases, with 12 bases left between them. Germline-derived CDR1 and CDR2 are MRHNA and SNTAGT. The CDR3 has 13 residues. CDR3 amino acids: CASSATSFDEQFF. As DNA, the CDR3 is TGTGCCAGCAGTGCGACTAGTTTCGATGAGCAGTTCTTC.

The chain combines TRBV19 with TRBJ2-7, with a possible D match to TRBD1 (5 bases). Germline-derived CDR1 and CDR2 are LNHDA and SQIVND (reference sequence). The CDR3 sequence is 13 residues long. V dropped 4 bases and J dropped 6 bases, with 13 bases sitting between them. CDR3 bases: TGTGCCAGTAGTACCACAGGTTATCGCGAGCAGTACTTC. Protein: CASSTTGYREQYF.

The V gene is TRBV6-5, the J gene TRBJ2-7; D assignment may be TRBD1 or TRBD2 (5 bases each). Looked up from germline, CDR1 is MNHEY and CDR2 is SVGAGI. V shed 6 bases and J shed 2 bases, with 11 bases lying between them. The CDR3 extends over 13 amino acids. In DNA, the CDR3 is TGTGCCAGCAGCTCGGGACCACCCTACGAGCAGTACTTC. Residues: CASSSGPPYEQYF.

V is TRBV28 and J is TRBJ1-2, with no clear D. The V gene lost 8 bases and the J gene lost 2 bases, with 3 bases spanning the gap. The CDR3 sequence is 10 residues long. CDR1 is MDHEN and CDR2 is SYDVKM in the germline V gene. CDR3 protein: CASSNYGYTF. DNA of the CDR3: TGTGCCAGCTCCAACTATGGCTACACCTTC.

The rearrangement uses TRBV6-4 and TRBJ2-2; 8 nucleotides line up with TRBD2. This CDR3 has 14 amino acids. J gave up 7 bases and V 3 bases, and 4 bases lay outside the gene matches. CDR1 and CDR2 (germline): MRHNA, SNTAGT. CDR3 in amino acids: CASSEAGEVGELFF. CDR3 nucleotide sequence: TGTGCCAGCAGTGAAGCGGGAGAGGTCGGGGAGCTGTTTTTT.

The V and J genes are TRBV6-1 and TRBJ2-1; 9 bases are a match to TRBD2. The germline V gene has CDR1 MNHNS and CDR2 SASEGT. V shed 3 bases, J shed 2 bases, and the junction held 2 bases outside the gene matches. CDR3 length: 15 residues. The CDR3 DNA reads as TGTGCCAGCAGTGATCTAGCGGGACCCTACAATGAGCAGTTCTTC. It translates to CASSDLAGPYNEQFF.

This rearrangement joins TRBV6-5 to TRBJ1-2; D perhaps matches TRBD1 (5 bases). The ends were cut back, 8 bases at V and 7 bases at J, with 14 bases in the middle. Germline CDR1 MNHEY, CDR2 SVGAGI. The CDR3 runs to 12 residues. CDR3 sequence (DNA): TGTGCCAGCCGGATCGGGGCAGGTGGCTACACCTTC. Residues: CASRIGAGGYTF.

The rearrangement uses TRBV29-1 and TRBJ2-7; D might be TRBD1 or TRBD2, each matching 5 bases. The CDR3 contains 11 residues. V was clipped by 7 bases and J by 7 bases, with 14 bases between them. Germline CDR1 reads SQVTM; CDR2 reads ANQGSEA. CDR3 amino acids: CSARSGREQYF. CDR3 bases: TGCAGCGCCCGATCAGGGAGAGAGCAGTACTTC.

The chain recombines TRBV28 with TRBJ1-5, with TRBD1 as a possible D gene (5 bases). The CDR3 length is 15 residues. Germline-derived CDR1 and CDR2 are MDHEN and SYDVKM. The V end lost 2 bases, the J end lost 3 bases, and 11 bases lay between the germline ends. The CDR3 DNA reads TGTGCCAGCAGTTTAATGGGACGGTCCAATCAGCCCCAGCATTTT. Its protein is CASSLMGRSNQPQHF.

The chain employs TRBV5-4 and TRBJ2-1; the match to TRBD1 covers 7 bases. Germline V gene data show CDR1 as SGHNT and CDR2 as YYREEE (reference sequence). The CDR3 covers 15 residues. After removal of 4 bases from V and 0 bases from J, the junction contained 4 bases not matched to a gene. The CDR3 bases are TGTGCCAGCAGCACACAGGGGAGCTCCTACAATGAGCAGTTCTTC. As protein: CASSTQGSSYNEQFF.

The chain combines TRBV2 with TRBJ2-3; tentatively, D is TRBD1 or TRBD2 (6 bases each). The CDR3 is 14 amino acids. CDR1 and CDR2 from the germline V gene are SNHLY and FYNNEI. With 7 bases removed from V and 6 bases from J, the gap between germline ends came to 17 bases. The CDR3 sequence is CASTEGGEDDTQYF. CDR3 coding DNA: TGTGCCAGCACCGAGGGGGGCGAGGACGATACGCAGTATTTT.